This is a list of T cell receptor beta chains from one sample in a study of blood T cell repertoires in COVID-19. Produced via immunoSEQ multiplex PCR; TCRdb's table is partial and in-frame only. In the table there are about 260,000 clones, 75% to 90% of which are singletons. The source material was peripheral blood. The receptor source for this set is a man aged 25 to 40 with active or convalescent COVID-19. Each CDR3 is given with its conserved first and last residue. The D gene is left open where the match is weak. Only some rows state a clone size, as once, few, many or a class for expanded clones.

cdr3_nt cdr3_aa v_call d_call clone_size j_call
TGCGCCAGCAGTGAGGGGTTAGCGGGGGGTGATGGGCAGTATTTT CASSEGLAGGDGQYF TRBV10-1 TRBD2 . TRBJ2-3
TGTGCCAGCTCACGCCGACTAGCGGGGGGGCCAGACAATGAGCAGTTCTTC CASSRRLAGGPDNEQFF TRBV7-9 TRBD2 . TRBJ2-1
TGTGCCAGCAGCTTAGTGAAGCCTGACACAGATACGCAGTATTTT CASSLVKPDTDTQYF TRBV13 . . TRBJ2-3
TGCGCCAGCAGCAAAGGTAGCCAGCTGAACTCCTACGAGCAGTACTTC CASSKGSQLNSYEQYF TRBV5-1 . . TRBJ2-7
TGTGCCAGCAGCGTGGGACACCAGAACACTGAAGCTTTCTTT CASSVGHQNTEAFF TRBV7-8 . . TRBJ1-1
TGTGCCAGCAGCATGGACAGGGGGGAGACCCAGTACTTC CASSMDRGETQYF TRBV7-2 TRBD1 . TRBJ2-5
TGCGCCAGCAGCCAAGAGCCAGCGGGGGGTAGCACAGATACGCAGTATTTT CASSQEPAGGSTDTQYF TRBV4-3 TRBD2 . TRBJ2-3
TGTGCCAGCAGCAGAACCGGGACAGCAGCCTACGAGCAGTACTTC CASSRTGTAAYEQYF TRBV11-2 TRBD1 . TRBJ2-7
TGTGCCAGCAGTCCAATGACAGCCTACAATGAGCAGTTCTTC CASSPMTAYNEQFF TRBV27 . . TRBJ2-1
TGTGCCAGTATGGGAGCGGGGGCCTACAATGAGCAGTTCTTC CASMGAGAYNEQFF TRBV19 TRBD2 once TRBJ2-1
TGTGCCAGCAGGACAGGGGGGTACGAGCAGTACTTC CASRTGGYEQYF TRBV6-5 TRBD1 . TRBJ2-7
TGTGCCAGTAGTATTGGCGGGGGCGGGCAGTTCTTC CASSIGGGGQFF TRBV19 . once TRBJ2-1
TGTGCCAGCAGCCAAGGGACTGCCACAGATACGCAGTATTTT CASSQGTATDTQYF TRBV3-1/TRBV3-2 . . TRBJ2-3
TGTGCCAGCTCACTCTCCGGACAGGGGAGCACAGATACGCAGTATTTT CASSLSGQGSTDTQYF TRBV18 TRBD1 . TRBJ2-3
TGTGCCAGCAGACGCGATAGACTTGCAGATACGCAGTATTTT CASRRDRLADTQYF TRBV7-3 . few TRBJ2-3
TGTGCCAGCAGCGTAGGGGCTAGCGGGGGTACAGATACGCAGTATTTT CASSVGASGGTDTQYF TRBV9 TRBD2 . TRBJ2-3
TGTGCCAGCAGTTACAATCCCCGGACTGAGTACCAAGAGACCCAGTACTTC CASSYNPRTEYQETQYF TRBV6-2/TRBV6-3 . . TRBJ2-5
TGCGCCAGCAGCCGTTTACTAGCGTCTGGTAATGAGCAGTTCTTC CASSRLLASGNEQFF TRBV4-1 TRBD2 . TRBJ2-1
TGTGCCAGCAGCCGACCCGGAGCTGACTCCTATAATTCACCCCTCCACTTT CASSRPGADSYNSPLHF TRBV11-3 . . TRBJ1-6
TGTGCCAGCAGTTCCGGGACAGGGGGTATGAACGAGCAGTACTTC CASSSGTGGMNEQYF TRBV27 TRBD1 . TRBJ2-7
TGTGCCAGCAGCCAAAGGGGTTATGACTATGGCTACACCTTC CASSQRGYDYGYTF TRBV4-2 . . TRBJ1-2
TGTGCCTGGACCGGGGGAGAGGGGCTTCACTATGGCTACACCTTC CAWTGGEGLHYGYTF TRBV30 . . TRBJ1-2
TGCGCCAGCAGCGCCGGAGGAGGGACCACTGAAGCTTTCTTT CASSAGGGTTEAFF TRBV5-1 . . TRBJ1-1
TGTGCCAGCACTCTTGGGGGCGGCCGTGAAGCTTTCTTT CASTLGGGREAFF TRBV5-6 . . TRBJ1-1
TGTGCCAGCAGTTACGAAGGGGCGACCGGATACAATGAGCAGTTCTTC CASSYEGATGYNEQFF TRBV6-2/TRBV6-3 . . TRBJ2-1
TGTGCCTGCGGCTTGACAGCGAATAGCAATCAGCCCCAGCATTTT CACGLTANSNQPQHF TRBV6-5 . . TRBJ1-5
TGTGCCAGCAGCTCCCGACTGGGGGGTAGCTATGGCTACACCTTC CASSSRLGGSYGYTF TRBV14 . . TRBJ1-2